These 13 T cell receptor beta chains were sequenced from one sample in a study of beta chain features in type 1 diabetes. General observations from the study: For Type 1 diabetes patients, all four CD4+ subsets carried TCRB CDR3s that were moderately but significantly shorter.

The sequenced template was cDNA made from the entire isolated RNA. Repertoires were generated with immunoSEQ multiplex PCR, while TCRdb's copy carries only in-frame clones and drops some. The table has about 170,000 clones, about 8% seen once; the top ten hold about 0.9%. These receptors have no known antigen. Source material: central memory CD4+ T cells from blood. All receptors come from a woman aged 40 to 49 with type 1 diabetes.

The chain uses TRBV5-5 and TRBJ2-5; 9 nucleotides match TRBD1. The CDR3 is made up of 14 amino acids. V was clipped by 4 bases and J by 4 bases; unmatched bases: 5. Germline V lookup: CDR1 SGHKS, CDR2 YYEKEE (reference sequence). The CDR3 DNA follows: TGTGCCAGCAGCAACACAGGGGGCAGAGAGACCCAGTACTTC. Amino acid sequence: CASSNTGGRETQYF.

This sequence joins TRBV18 and TRBJ2-1; perhaps TRBD2 as D (5 bases). This CDR3 has 11 amino acids. The V end lost 4 bases, the J end lost 7 bases, and 5 bases lay between the germline ends. In germline, CDR1 is KGHSH, CDR2 LQKENI. CDR3 protein: CASSRENEQFF. The CDR3 nucleotides are TGTGCCAGCTCACGGGAGAATGAGCAGTTCTTC.

CDR3 sequence (DNA): TGTGCCAGCAGTTACGAGGGACAGCGCACCGGGGAGCTGTTTTTT. It specifies CASSYEGQRTGELFF. The chain recombines TRBV6-5 with TRBJ2-2; TRBD1 matches at 7 bases. In germline, CDR1 is MNHEY, CDR2 SVGAGI. The V segment lost 2 bases and the J segment 4 bases; nucleotides outside the gene matches: 4. The CDR3 totals 15 residues.

The V gene is TRBV14, the J gene TRBJ1-6; 7 bases match TRBD1. Per the germline V gene, CDR1 is SGHDN and CDR2 is FVKESK. The CDR3 contains 16 residues. Trimming took 4 bases from V and 7 from J; bases not matched to a gene: 10. The CDR3 spells CASSPLRQGINSPLHF. In nucleotides, the CDR3 is TGTGCCAGCAGCCCCTTACGACAGGGTATAAATTCACCCCTCCACTTT.

This clone was detected a few times. The rearrangement uses TRBV4-1 and TRBJ2-3; 10 bases match TRBD2. This CDR3 contains 16 residues. Trimming at V came to 2 bases and at J to 4 bases, leaving 6 bases not matched to a gene. CDR1 is MGHRA and CDR2 is YSYEKL in the germline V gene. CDR3 loop: CASSQISGGRADTQYF. The CDR3 DNA is TGCGCCAGCAGCCAAATTAGCGGGGGGAGAGCAGATACGCAGTATTTT.

This clone has ten or more counts. The chain recombines TRBV29-1 with TRBJ2-7, with D hard to call. The CDR3 sequence is 14 residues long. The germline V and J ends were trimmed by 7 bases and 3 bases, with 19 bases remaining between them. Germline V CDR1 and CDR2: SQVTM, ANQGSEA. CDR3 residues: CSASTVAGRYEQYF. The DNA for the CDR3 is TGCAGCGCTTCGACGGTGGCAGGTCGCTACGAGCAGTACTTC.

This clone appeared many times. J is TRBJ2-1 and V is TRBV10-3, with 11 bases fitting TRBD2. This CDR3 is built from 15 residues. After removal of 2 bases from V and 9 bases from J, the junction contained 6 bases not matched to a gene. Germline CDR1 reads ENHRY; CDR2 reads SYGVKD. The CDR3 DNA is TGTGCCATCAGTGAGGGAACTAGCGGGAGTGGTGAGCAGTTCTTC. Its translation: CAISEGTSGSGEQFF.

The chain recombines TRBV2 with TRBJ1-1; tentatively, D is TRBD1 (6 bases). V was pared by 4 bases and J by 1 base, with 10 bases between. Germline lookup yields CDR1 SNHLY and CDR2 FYNNEI. The CDR3 consists of 14 residues. The CDR3 is CASSVEGGNTEAFF. CDR3 nucleotide sequence: TGTGCCAGCAGTGTCGAAGGGGGGAACACTGAAGCTTTCTTT.

The rearrangement joins TRBV28 to TRBJ2-2, with D possibly being TRBD1 (6 bases). Germline CDR1 and CDR2: MDHEN and SYDVKM. Trimming removed 5 bases at V and 0 bases at J, with 13 bases between. The CDR3 has 16 amino acids. CDR3 region: CASSPPWDTNTGELFF. The CDR3 nucleotides read TGTGCCAGCAGTCCTCCGTGGGACACGAACACCGGGGAGCTGTTTTTT.

This clone was counted at least ten times. The chain has TRBV6-6 and TRBJ2-7, with TRBD2 matching 8 bases. Trimming at V came to 7 bases and at J to 6 bases, leaving 11 bases not matched to a gene. This CDR3 region has 14 residues. Germline V gives CDR1 MNHNY, CDR2 SVGAGI (reference sequence). In nucleotides, the CDR3 is TGTGCCAGCACCAGGACTAGCCCTGGGGGCGAGCAGTACTTC. Translating gives CASTRTSPGGEQYF.

This chain uses TRBV7-9 with TRBJ2-3; D is perhaps TRBD1 (6 bases). This CDR3 comprises 19 residues. In germline, CDR1 is SEHNR, CDR2 FQNEAQ (reference sequence). Trimming removed 10 bases at V and 0 bases at J, with 29 bases between. The CDR3 region is CAIQGTGAIRDTSTDTQYF. DNA of the CDR3: TGTGCCATCCAAGGGACCGGGGCTATCCGGGACACAAGCACAGATACGCAGTATTTT.

In its sample, this clone was seen a few times. The chain is built from TRBV7-6 and TRBJ1-5; D is possibly TRBD1 (6 bases). V was cut by 5 bases and J by 8 bases, with 16 bases left in between. The CDR3 totals 14 residues. Per the germline V gene, CDR1 is SGHVS and CDR2 is FNYEAQ. CDR3 sequence reads: CASSRTGLNEPQHF. DNA of the CDR3: TGTGCCAGCAGCAGAACAGGGTTGAATGAGCCCCAGCATTTT.

The chain recombines TRBV28 with TRBJ2-5; 7 bases line up with TRBD1. Trimming took 6 bases from V and 4 from J; bases not matched to a gene: 8. In germline, CDR1 is MDHEN, CDR2 SYDVKM. The CDR3 length is 14 residues. As DNA, the CDR3 is TGTGCCAGCAGCGACCGGGACAGACTAGAGACCCAGTACTTC. Protein: CASSDRDRLETQYF.